The rows below give T cell receptor beta chains drawn from one sample of a study of blood T cell repertoires in COVID-19. The table came from immunoSEQ multiplex PCR; TCRdb's copy has only in-frame clones and leaves some out. The sample consists of roughly 200,000 clones, approximately 80% of them appearing once. The sequenced sample was peripheral blood. These receptors all come from a woman aged 40 to 50 with COVID-19, enrolled during active disease. Both conserved end residues are part of each CDR3. D genes are given only for firm matches. Clone sizes are given selectively: once, few, many, or a class where the clone is expanded.

DNA | CDR3 | J | size | V | D | length
TGTGCCAGCGGAGGACAGGGCGACACTGAAGCTTTCTTT | CASGGQGDTEAFF | TRBJ1-1 | - | TRBV27 | TRBD1 | 13
TGCAGTGCTAGTTACGGGAGCTCTCAGTATTTT | CSASYGSSQYF | TRBJ2-3 | few | TRBV20-1 | - | 11
TGCGCCAGCAGCCGAGGGGGTTCGGCGAGCAATCAGCCCCAGCATTTT | CASSRGGSASNQPQHF | TRBJ1-5 | - | TRBV4-1 | - | 16
TGCGCCAGCAGCCAAGATGGGACAGCCGGAGATACGCAGTATTTT | CASSQDGTAGDTQYF | TRBJ2-3 | - | TRBV4-1 | TRBD1 | 15
TGTGCCACATCCCGGACAGGGGCGAACACTGAAGCTTTCTTT | CATSRTGANTEAFF | TRBJ1-1 | - | TRBV19 | TRBD1 | 14
TGTGCCAGTAGTATACAGGCCCCTCAGCCCCAGCATTTT | CASSIQAPQPQHF | TRBJ1-5 | - | TRBV19 | - | 13
TGTGCCAGCAGCCAAGACACCAGGGGCTACGAGCAGTACTTC | CASSQDTRGYEQYF | TRBJ2-7 | once | TRBV3-1/TRBV3-2 | - | 14
TGTGCCAGCAGCTGGGGACAGGGTGATAATTCACCCCTCCACTTT | CASSWGQGDNSPLHF | TRBJ1-6 | - | TRBV5-4 | TRBD1 | 15
TGTGCCAGCAGTTCCCTCCGCTCCTACAATGAGCAGTTCTTC | CASSSLRSYNEQFF | TRBJ2-1 | - | TRBV27 | - | 14
TGTGCCACCAGCTGGACTAGCGGGAGGGGATACAATGAGCAGTTCTTC | CATSWTSGRGYNEQFF | TRBJ2-1 | few | TRBV15 | TRBD2 | 16
TGTGCCAGCAGTTCCGGGACTAGCAACAATGAGCAGTTCTTC | CASSSGTSNNEQFF | TRBJ2-1 | - | TRBV9 | TRBD2 | 14
TGTGCCAGCAGCCATAACGAAATGGACAGACAAGAGACCCAGTACTTC | CASSHNEMDRQETQYF | TRBJ2-5 | - | TRBV9 | - | 16
TGTGCCAGCTCACCACCAGGACGACTAGCGGGACTGGATACGCAGTATTTT | CASSPPGRLAGLDTQYF | TRBJ2-3 | - | TRBV18 | TRBD2 | 17
TGTGCCAGCAGCTTAAGTGGGGCGGCGTCTGAAGCTTTCTTT | CASSLSGAASEAFF | TRBJ1-1 | - | TRBV7-9 | - | 14
TGTGCCAGCAGCTTGGACAGGGCTTTGAACACTGAAGCTTTCTTT | CASSLDRALNTEAFF | TRBJ1-1 | - | TRBV7-9 | TRBD1 | 15
TGTGCCAGTAGGACGCAGGGGAACTCAACACCCCTCCACTTT | CASRTQGNSTPLHF | TRBJ1-6 | - | TRBV19 | - | 14
TGTGCCAGCTCACCCTCTCGACAGAATGATCAGCCCCAGCATTTT | CASSPSRQNDQPQHF | TRBJ1-5 | - | TRBV18 | - | 15
TGTGCCAGCATCCCCGGACTAGCGGGAATTTACAATGAGCAGTTCTTC | CASIPGLAGIYNEQFF | TRBJ2-1 | - | TRBV6-6 | TRBD2 | 16
TGTGCCAGCAGCAGACAGGGGGTTAACTATGGCTACACCTTC | CASSRQGVNYGYTF | TRBJ1-2 | - | TRBV6-5 | TRBD1 | 14
TGTGCCAGCAGCTTAAATGGAGCCGAGCAGTACTTC | CASSLNGAEQYF | TRBJ2-7 | - | TRBV7-9 | - | 12
TGTGCCAGGGCCGGGACTAGATTTAACACCGGGGAGCTGTTTTTT | CARAGTRFNTGELFF | TRBJ2-2 | - | TRBV2 | TRBD2 | 15
TGTGCCAGCAGGGCGGGGACAGGGGAGTATAGCAATCAGCCCCAGCATTTT | CASRAGTGEYSNQPQHF | TRBJ1-5 | few | TRBV28 | TRBD1 | 17
TGTGCCAGCAGTTATCGGACAGGGCTCGCAGATACGCAGTATTTT | CASSYRTGLADTQYF | TRBJ2-3 | - | TRBV6-5 | TRBD1 | 15
TGTGCTAGTGATCCAGGGACTAGCGGGGGGGATACGCAGTATTTT | CASDPGTSGGDTQYF | TRBJ2-3 | - | TRBV12-5 | TRBD2 | 15
TGTGCCAGCTCACCGTCTAGCGGGGGGGCGTTCAATGAGCAGTTCTTC | CASSPSSGGAFNEQFF | TRBJ2-1 | - | TRBV18 | TRBD2 | 16
TGCAGCGTTCGTAGGGTGCGGGACACTGAAGCTTTCTTT | CSVRRVRDTEAFF | TRBJ1-1 | - | TRBV29-1 | - | 13
TGTGCCAGCAGCGTTGATGGGGGGGTCTCGAGGAATGAGCAGTTCTTC | CASSVDGGVSRNEQFF | TRBJ2-1 | few | TRBV9 | TRBD2 | 16
TGTGCCAGCAGCTCCCCCTATAGGGGGTTTAACTATGGCTACACCTTC | CASSSPYRGFNYGYTF | TRBJ1-2 | - | TRBV5-6 | - | 16
TGTGCCAGCAGCTTAGGACAGGGAGAAGAGACCCAGTACTTC | CASSLGQGEETQYF | TRBJ2-5 | - | TRBV7-9 | TRBD1 | 14
TGCGCCAGCAGCCGAGACAGGGTTCAGGGAAACACTGAAGCTTTCTTT | CASSRDRVQGNTEAFF | TRBJ1-1 | - | TRBV5-1 | TRBD1 | 16
TGTGCCAGCTCACCAGGGACAGCGACTAATTCACCCCTCCACTTT | CASSPGTATNSPLHF | TRBJ1-6 | few | TRBV18 | TRBD1 | 15
TGTGCCAGCAGGCGGGCGCGGGGGGGGACAGATACGCAGTATTTT | CASRRARGGTDTQYF | TRBJ2-3 | - | TRBV6-5 | TRBD2 | 15
TGTGCCAGCAGCAAACGACAGGGGGTCGAGCAGTACTTC | CASSKRQGVEQYF | TRBJ2-7 | many | TRBV3-1/TRBV3-2 | TRBD1 | 13
TGTGCCAGCAGCCAAGAACAGGGGAATCAGCCCCAGCATTTT | CASSQEQGNQPQHF | TRBJ1-5 | - | TRBV4-2 | TRBD1 | 14
TGTGCCAGCTCCCATAGCGGGGGGCAGTACAATGAGCAGTTCTTC | CASSHSGGQYNEQFF | TRBJ2-1 | - | TRBV18 | TRBD2 | 15
TGTGCCAGCAGAGCTAGCGGGTCCTTTCCCTACGAGCAGTACTTC | CASRASGSFPYEQYF | TRBJ2-7 | once | TRBV28 | TRBD2 | 15